A selection of T cell receptor beta chains follows, all from one sample in a study of T cells in Graves' hyperthyroidism and ophthalmopathy. TCRdb independently ran MiXCR on the multiplex PCR reads; one entry per CDR3 protein. The table lists about 520,000 distinct CDR3 sequences, approximately 24% of them singletons. Specimen: blood. The receptor set was obtained from a young woman with Graves' ophthalmopathy. CDR3s include the opening cysteine and the closing phenylalanine or tryptophan. A D gene is named only where the DNA matches it firmly. For some rows the clone size is stated as once, few or many, or as a class when expanded; others skip it.

d_call	j_call	clone_size	v_call	cdr3_aa	cdr3_nt
-	TRBJ1-2	many	TRBV2	CATSGQGGDGYTF	TGTGCCACCTCTGGGCAGGGAGGGGATGGCTACACCTTC
-	TRBJ2-2	-	TRBV11-2	CASSPRTPPGELFF	TGTGCCAGCAGCCCAAGGACCCCCCCCGGGGAGCTGTTTTTT
-	TRBJ2-4	many	TRBV6-1	CASSVRVGAKNIQYF	TGTGCCAGCAGCGTCAGGGTGGGAGCCAAAAACATTCAGTACTTC
TRBD2	TRBJ2-5	-	TRBV12-3/TRBV12-4	CASSFPSGRALVQYF	TGTGCCAGCAGTTTCCCTAGCGGGAGGGCCTTGGTCCAGTACTTC
-	TRBJ2-2	many	TRBV12-3/TRBV12-4	CASSGGYTGELFF	TGTGCCAGCAGCGGGGGCTACACCGGGGAGCTGTTTTTT
-	TRBJ1-2	few	TRBV6-1	CASRDIDYGYTF	TGTGCCAGCAGGGACATAGACTATGGCTACACCTTC
-	TRBJ2-7	many	TRBV11-2	CASSLTRIEQYF	TGTGCCAGCAGCCTGACTAGAATCGAGCAGTACTTC
-	TRBJ1-1	once	TRBV6-1	CASRNLGGTEAFF	TGTGCCAGCAGGAACCTAGGGGGAACTGAAGCTTTCTTT
TRBD1	TRBJ1-2	-	TRBV6-5	CASSYLGTGYGYTF	TGTGCCAGCAGTTACCTCGGGACAGGGTATGGCTACACCTTC
TRBD1	TRBJ1-6	few	TRBV20-1	CSARTGARSSPLHF	TGCAGTGCTAGAACAGGGGCTCGGTCTTCACCCCTCCACTTT
TRBD1	TRBJ2-7	-	TRBV20-1	CSASPGQAYEQYF	TGCAGTGCTTCCCCGGGACAGGCCTACGAGCAGTACTTC
TRBD1	TRBJ2-7	few	TRBV10-2	CASTGTGTYEQYF	TGCGCCAGCACAGGGACAGGGACCTACGAGCAGTACTTC
-	TRBJ1-1	-	TRBV12-3/TRBV12-4	CASSFSPGGRGFF	TGTGCCAGCAGTTTTTCACCGGGAGGGAGAGGTTTCTTT
-	TRBJ1-5	-	TRBV6-5	CASSYGGGLNNQPQHF	TGTGCCAGCAGTTATGGGGGTGGTCTTAACAATCAGCCCCAGCATTTT
-	TRBJ2-7	many	TRBV12-3/TRBV12-4	CASTTGHLYEQYF	TGTGCCAGCACCACGGGACACCTCTACGAGCAGTACTTC
-	TRBJ1-6	many	TRBV15	CATSRAGGRDSPLHF	TGTGCCACCAGCAGAGCCGGGGGGCGAGATTCACCCCTCCACTTT
-	TRBJ1-5	many	TRBV29-1	CSVAREEGNQPQHF	TGCAGCGTTGCCAGGGAGGAGGGCAATCAGCCCCAGCATTTT
-	TRBJ2-7	many	TRBV28	CAWGSPNYEQYF	TGTGCTTGGGGCAGCCCAAACTACGAGCAGTACTTC
-	TRBJ1-5	-	TRBV28	CASRHGQFNQPQHF	TGTGCCAGCAGGCACGGCCAGTTCAATCAGCCCCAGCATTTT
-	TRBJ2-7	many	TRBV19	CASSFADGYEQYF	TGTGCCAGTAGTTTCGCGGACGGGTACGAGCAGTACTTC
-	TRBJ2-3	many	TRBV14	CASSQDGTDTQYF	TGTGCCAGCAGCCAAGATGGGACAGATACGCAGTATTTT
-	TRBJ2-7	few	TRBV19	CASSGGAPYEQYF	TGTGCCAGTAGTGGAGGGGCCCCCTACGAGCAGTACTTC
TRBD1	TRBJ2-5	many	TRBV24-1	CATSDPRTGLETQYF	TGTGCCACCAGTGACCCTAGGACAGGGTTGGAGACCCAGTACTTC
-	TRBJ1-1	many	TRBV5-1	CASSLYSGREAFF	TGCGCCAGCAGCTTGTATTCAGGGAGGGAAGCTTTCTTT
-	TRBJ1-1	many	TRBV6-1	CASTRNMNTEAFF	TGTGCCAGCACCCGAAATATGAACACTGAAGCTTTCTTT
TRBD1	TRBJ2-5	-	TRBV5-1	CASSPRGRGETQYF	TGCGCCAGCAGCCCCCGGGGCAGGGGGGAGACCCAGTACTTC
-	TRBJ2-2	-	TRBV12-3/TRBV12-4	CASCPGGLNTGELFF	TGTGCCAGCTGCCCCGGGGGGCTGAACACCGGGGAGCTGTTTTTT
TRBD2	TRBJ2-5	-	TRBV7-6	CASSLTLAGQETQYF	TGTGCCAGCAGCTTAACCCTAGCGGGGCAAGAGACCCAGTACTTC
-	TRBJ1-5	few	TRBV7-6	CASSLDGTTHQPQHF	TGTGCCAGCAGCTTAGATGGGACCACGCATCAGCCCCAGCATTTT